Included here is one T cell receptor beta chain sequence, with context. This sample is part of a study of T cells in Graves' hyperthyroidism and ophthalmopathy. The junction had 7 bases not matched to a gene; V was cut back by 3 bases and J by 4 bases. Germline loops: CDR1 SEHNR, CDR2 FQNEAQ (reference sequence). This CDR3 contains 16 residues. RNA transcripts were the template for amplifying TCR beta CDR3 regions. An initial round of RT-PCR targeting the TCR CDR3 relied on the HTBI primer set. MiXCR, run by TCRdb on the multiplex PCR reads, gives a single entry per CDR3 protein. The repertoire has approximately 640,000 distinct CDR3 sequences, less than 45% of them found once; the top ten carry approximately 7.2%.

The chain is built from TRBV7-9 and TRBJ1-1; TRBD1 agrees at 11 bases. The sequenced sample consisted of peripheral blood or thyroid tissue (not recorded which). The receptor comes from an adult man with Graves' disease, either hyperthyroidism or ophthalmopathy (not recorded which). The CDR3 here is CASSLGGTGGSTEAFF. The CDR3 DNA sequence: TGTGCCAGCAGCTTGGGAGGGACAGGGGGTAGCACTGAAGCTTTCTTT.